This T cell receptor beta chain was identified in a study of blood T cell repertoires in COVID-19. Study in general: Samples taken during acute and convalescent COVID-19 were collected in the United States, Italy and Spain. Sample material is recorded as cDNA or gDNA derived from T cells, B-cell-depleted T cells, or PBMCs.

This clone showed up just once. There are 11 residues in the CDR3. Germline CDR1 reads SGHAT; CDR2 reads FQNNGV. V dropped 8 bases and J dropped 9 bases, with 11 bases sitting between them. Only in-frame clones appear in the TCRdb table, and some are missing; sequencing was by immunoSEQ multiplex PCR. The sample shows approximately 76,000 clones, more than 75% of them seen only once. The sequence derives from a woman aged 55-75 years with acute or convalescent COVID-19. The sample comprised peripheral blood. The chain combines TRBV11-2 with TRBJ2-4; perhaps TRBD1 as D (5 bases). The CDR3 DNA follows: TGTGCCAGCGGCGACAGTAGCATTCAGTACTTC. Its protein is CASGDSSIQYF.